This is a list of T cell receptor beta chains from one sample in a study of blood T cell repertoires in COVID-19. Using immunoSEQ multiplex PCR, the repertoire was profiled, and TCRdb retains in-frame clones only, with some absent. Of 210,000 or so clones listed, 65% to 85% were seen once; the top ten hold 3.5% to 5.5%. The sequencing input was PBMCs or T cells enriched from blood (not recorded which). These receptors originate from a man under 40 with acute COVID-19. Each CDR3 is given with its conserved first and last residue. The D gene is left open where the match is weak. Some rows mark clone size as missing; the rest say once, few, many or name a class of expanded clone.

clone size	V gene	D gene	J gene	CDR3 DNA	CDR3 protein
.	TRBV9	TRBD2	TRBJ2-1	TGTGCCAGCAGCGGATCCGGGACTAGCGGTATCCTCTACAATGAGCAGTTCTTC	CASSGSGTSGILYNEQFF
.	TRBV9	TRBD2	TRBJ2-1	TGTGCCAGCAGCGGGACTAGCGGGGTCTCCTACAATGAGCAGTTCTTC	CASSGTSGVSYNEQFF
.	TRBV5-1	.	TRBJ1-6	TGCGCCAGCAGCAGCCCGGGGCAGGGAGGCTCACCCCTCCACTTT	CASSSPGQGGSPLHF
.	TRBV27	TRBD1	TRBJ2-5	TGTGCCAGCAGTTTAGGACAGGGAGGAGGAGAGACCCAGTACTTC	CASSLGQGGGETQYF
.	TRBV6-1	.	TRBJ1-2	TGTGCCAGCAGTGAGAAAGCGGGCTACACCTTC	CASSEKAGYTF
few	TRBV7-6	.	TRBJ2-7	TGTGCCAGCAGCCCGGACAGCTCCTACGAGCAGTACTTC	CASSPDSSYEQYF
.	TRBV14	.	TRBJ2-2	TGTGCCAGCAGCCAAGTTCAGGGACTGAACACCGGGGAGCTGTTTTTT	CASSQVQGLNTGELFF
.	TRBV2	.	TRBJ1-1	TGTGCCAGCAGCAAGCAGGGAATGAACACTGAAGCTTTCTTT	CASSKQGMNTEAFF
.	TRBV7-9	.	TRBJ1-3	TGTGCCAGCAGCTTACCGGGGACTGGAAACACCATATATTTT	CASSLPGTGNTIYF
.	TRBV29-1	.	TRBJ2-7	TGCAGCGTTGTATTTACCGCACAATCCTACGAGCAGTACTTC	CSVVFTAQSYEQYF
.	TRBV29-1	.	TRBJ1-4	TGCAGCGTTGTACAGGCAACTAATGAAAAACTGTTTTTT	CSVVQATNEKLFF
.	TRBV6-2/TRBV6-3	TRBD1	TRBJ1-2	TGTGCCAGCAGCCGGGGACAGATCCTCTATGGCTACACCTTC	CASSRGQILYGYTF
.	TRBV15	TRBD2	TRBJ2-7	TGTGCCACCAGCAGAGAAGGTACGGGGGGTTACGAGCAGTACTTC	CATSREGTGGYEQYF
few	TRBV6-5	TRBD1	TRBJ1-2	TGTGCCAGCAGTTACTCTAGGGCAGGGGGTCCCTATGGCTACACCTTC	CASSYSRAGGPYGYTF
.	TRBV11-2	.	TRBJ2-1	TGTGCCAGCAGCTTAGAGAGGGCTCACAATGAGCAGTTCTTC	CASSLERAHNEQFF
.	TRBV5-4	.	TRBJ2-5	TGTGCCAGCAGCGGAAGGACACAGCCAGGGGAGACCCAGTACTTC	CASSGRTQPGETQYF
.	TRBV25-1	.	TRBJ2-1	TGTGCCAGCAGTCCTTTCCGGGGCTACAATGAGCAGTTCTTC	CASSPFRGYNEQFF
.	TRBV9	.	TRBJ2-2	TGTGCCAGCAGCGAGTTACAGGGAGGGGCCGGGGAGCTGTTTTTT	CASSELQGGAGELFF
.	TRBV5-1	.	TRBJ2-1	TGCGCCAGCAGCTTGGCCGGGACTTCTAATGAGCAGTTCTTC	CASSLAGTSNEQFF
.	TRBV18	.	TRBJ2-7	TGTGCCAGCAAACTAGACGCCAGGCCGTTCTACGAGCAGTACTTC	CASKLDARPFYEQYF
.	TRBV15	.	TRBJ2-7	TGTGCCACCAGCAGAGATCAGACAGGTCAGCAGTACTTC	CATSRDQTGQQYF
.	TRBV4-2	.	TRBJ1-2	TGTGCCAGCAGCCAAGCGGGGAATGAGGTCCCCTATGGCTACACCTTC	CASSQAGNEVPYGYTF
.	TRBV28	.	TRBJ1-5	TGTGCCAGCAGTTCGTCCTTCAATCAGCCCCAGCATTTT	CASSSSFNQPQHF
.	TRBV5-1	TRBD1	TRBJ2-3	TGCGCCAGCAGCTTGGGAACAGGGGGCGCCACAGATACGCAGTATTTT	CASSLGTGGATDTQYF
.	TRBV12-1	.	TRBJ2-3	TGTGCCAGCAGCTTGGCCTCGCGACTGGGGAGGGCGCAGTATTTT	CASSLASRLGRAQYF
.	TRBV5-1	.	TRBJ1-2	TGCGCCAGCAGCTTGGGAGAGATCTATGGCTACACCTTC	CASSLGEIYGYTF
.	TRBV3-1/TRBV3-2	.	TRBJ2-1	TGTGCCAGCAGCCAACAGGGGAGCCCTACATCTGAGCAGTTCTTC	CASSQQGSPTSEQFF
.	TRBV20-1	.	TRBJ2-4	TGCAGTACGGACTCCCGAAACATTCAGTACTTC	CSTDSRNIQYF
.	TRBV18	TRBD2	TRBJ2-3	TGTGCCAGCTCACCACTATCTGGCGGGGGAACCTCAGATACGCAGTATTTT	CASSPLSGGGTSDTQYF
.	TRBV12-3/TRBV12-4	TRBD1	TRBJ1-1	TGTGCCAGTTTTACAGGGGGCACTGAAGCTTTCTTT	CASFTGGTEAFF